This T cell receptor (beta chain) was sequenced during a study of T cell responses to AZD1222 COVID-19 vaccine. Regarding the study as a whole: Across the whole spike, CD4 TCRs peaked at regions 160-218 and 743-854. Nearly half of spike-specific TCRs reportedly target variant regions that are unmutated in the B.1.351 and B.1.1.7 variants.

As concerns this clone: Its antigen is as yet unknown.

The CDR3 extends over 15 amino acids. Germline CDR1 and CDR2: LGHDT and YNNKEL (reference sequence). V gave up 0 bases and J gave up 6 bases, with 15 bases separating them. Sequenced by immunoSEQ multiplex PCR; TCRdb stores in-frame clones only, minus some. The repertoire includes more than 70,000 clones, 90% of them detected once, and approximately 3.2% sits in the top ten. The clonotype was recovered from an adult who received the AZD1222 COVID-19 vaccine. V usage is TRBV3-1 (or the pseudogene TRBV3-2) and J usage is TRBJ2-7; D may be TRBD1 or TRBD2 (6 bases each). Sample: peripheral blood, taken 28 days after the second AZD1222 dose. CDR3 sequence: CASSQDRPGAGEQYF. The CDR3 DNA sequence: TGTGCCAGCAGCCAAGATCGGCCGGGGGCGGGCGAGCAGTACTTC.